Listed below are T cell receptor beta chains from one sample, sequenced in a study of T cell repertoires in cytomegalovirus infection. No antigen is known for these receptors. TCRdb redid the calling of the reads with MiXCR, one entry per CDR3 protein. This sample has some 920,000 distinct CDR3 sequences, with less than 40% found just once. The source was cultured CD8+ T cells from PBMCs, collected from culture after CMV antigen stimulation. The receptors were sampled from a human donor in good health (CMV status not recorded). Some clones in this sample may be carry-over from other donors' samples. CDR3s include the opening cysteine and the closing phenylalanine or tryptophan. The D gene is left open where the match is weak. Some rows mark clone size as missing; the rest say once, few, many or name a class of expanded clone.

j_call cdr3_length v_call clone_size d_call cdr3_aa cdr3_nt
TRBJ2-4 15 TRBV6-5 NA TRBD1 CASKLDRAFKNIQYF TGTGCCAGCAAACTCGACAGGGCCTTCAAAAACATTCAGTACTTC
TRBJ1-2 14 TRBV12-3/TRBV12-4 NA NA CASSLLVEGYGYTF TGTGCCAGCAGTTTGCTAGTTGAGGGGTATGGCTACACCTTC
TRBJ2-3 14 TRBV24-1 once NA CATSHGQHTDTQYF TGTGCCACCAGCCACGGACAGCACACAGATACGCAGTATTTT
TRBJ2-1 16 TRBV4-3 NA TRBD2 CASSQEGVAGLDEQFF TGCGCCAGCAGCCAAGAAGGGGTAGCGGGGTTGGATGAGCAGTTCTTC
TRBJ1-1 14 TRBV10-3 few NA CAIREPGRDTEAFF TGTGCCATCAGGGAACCGGGACGGGACACTGAAGCTTTCTTT
TRBJ2-5 15 TRBV4-1 NA TRBD1 CASSQEPRQGETQYF TGCGCCAGCAGCCAAGAACCCCGACAGGGAGAGACCCAGTACTTC
TRBJ2-1 15 TRBV12-3/TRBV12-4 NA TRBD2 CASSLAASGGPEQFF TGTGCCAGCAGTTTAGCAGCTAGCGGGGGGCCTGAGCAGTTCTTC
TRBJ2-7 15 TRBV4-1 NA TRBD2 CASSQRAGGTYEQYF TGCGCCAGCAGCCAACGGGCGGGGGGGACCTACGAGCAGTACTTC
TRBJ2-5 14 TRBV4-1 few NA CASSQAPGEETQYF TGCGCCAGCAGCCAAGCCCCGGGAGAGGAGACCCAGTACTTC
TRBJ1-1 13 TRBV28 NA NA CASSLWTRTEAFF TGTGCCAGCAGCCTCTGGACTCGGACTGAAGCTTTCTTT
TRBJ1-2 13 TRBV6-2/TRBV6-3 few NA CASSTGADYGYTF TGTGCCAGCAGCACCGGGGCCGACTATGGCTACACCTTC
TRBJ2-7 16 TRBV6-1 few NA CASSEFQGPAVSEQYF TGTGCCAGCAGTGAGTTTCAGGGCCCCGCCGTCAGCGAGCAGTACTTC
TRBJ2-5 15 TRBV15 NA NA CATSDDGTAQETQYF TGTGCCACCAGCGACGACGGGACGGCCCAAGAGACCCAGTACTTC
TRBJ1-5 15 TRBV12-3/TRBV12-4 few NA CASSPPGQPNQPQHF TGTGCCAGCAGTCCCCCCGGACAACCTAATCAGCCCCAGCATTTT
TRBJ2-7 14 TRBV13 NA TRBD1 CASSSWTGRNEQYF TGTGCCAGCAGCTCCTGGACAGGGAGAAACGAGCAGTACTTC
TRBJ2-2 16 TRBV6-1 NA NA CASSLGFYANTGELFF TGTGCCAGCAGTTTAGGGTTTTACGCGAACACCGGGGAGCTGTTTTTT
TRBJ1-1 11 TRBV4-3 few NA CASSQGIEAFF TGCGCCAGCAGCCAGGGCATAGAAGCTTTCTTT
TRBJ2-3 15 TRBV7-6 many NA CASSLVAANTDTQYF TGTGCCAGCAGCTTAGTTGCGGCAAACACAGATACGCAGTATTTT
TRBJ2-7 13 TRBV7-6 once NA CASSYGGDYKQYF TGTGCCAGCAGCTACGGGGGCGATTACAAGCAGTACTTC
TRBJ1-3 13 TRBV5-6 few NA CASSLEQGNTIYF TGTGCCAGCAGCTTGGAGCAAGGAAACACCATATATTTT
TRBJ1-1 17 TRBV19 NA NA CASSMERGLGANTEAFF TGTGCCAGTAGTATGGAAAGGGGTCTTGGTGCGAACACTGAAGCTTTCTTT
TRBJ2-2 17 TRBV5-1 once NA CASSLWVQDANTGELFF TGCGCCAGCAGCTTGTGGGTTCAGGACGCGAACACCGGGGAGCTGTTTTTT
TRBJ1-1 16 TRBV10-3 NA TRBD1 CAISEPGTGGVTEAFF TGTGCCATCAGTGAGCCAGGGACAGGGGGCGTCACTGAAGCTTTCTTT
TRBJ2-1 13 TRBV20-1 few TRBD2 CSATGLSYNEQFF TGCAGTGCCACGGGACTATCCTACAATGAGCAGTTCTTC
TRBJ1-1 15 TRBV25-1 NA NA CASSELEGMNTEAFF TGTGCCAGCAGTGAATTGGAGGGAATGAACACTGAAGCTTTCTTT
TRBJ1-4 13 TRBV10-3 NA NA CAIGDYRDEKLFF TGTGCCATCGGTGATTACAGGGATGAAAAACTGTTTTTT
TRBJ1-2 16 TRBV6-2/TRBV6-3 few NA CASSYSPEGLDYGYTF TGTGCCAGCAGTTACTCGCCCGAGGGCCTCGACTATGGCTACACCTTC
TRBJ1-2 15 TRBV4-1 NA NA CASSHDGLGDYGYTF TGCGCCAGCAGCCATGACGGACTAGGGGACTATGGCTACACCTTC
TRBJ1-2 13 TRBV27 few NA CASSLARAYGYTF TGTGCCAGCAGTTTGGCCAGAGCCTATGGCTACACCTTC
TRBJ1-5 14 TRBV19 few TRBD1 CASNLGQFNQPQHF TGTGCCAGTAACTTGGGACAGTTCAATCAGCCCCAGCATTTT
TRBJ1-1 13 TRBV7-6 many NA CASSLADITEAFF TGTGCCAGCAGCTTAGCTGACATTACCGAAGCTTTCTTT
TRBJ1-5 17 TRBV12-3/TRBV12-4 many NA CASSLVRSVNSNQPQHF TGTGCCAGCAGTTTAGTCCGATCAGTGAATAGCAATCAGCCCCAGCATTTT
TRBJ1-5 13 TRBV7-2 many NA CASSLDGGQPQHF TGTGCCAGCAGCTTAGACGGGGGTCAGCCCCAGCATTTT
TRBJ2-5 15 TRBV6-5 few TRBD1 CASSDGQGAWETQYF TGTGCCAGCAGCGACGGACAGGGGGCCTGGGAGACCCAGTACTTC
TRBJ1-2 12 TRBV19 many NA CASGDRNYGYTF TGTGCCAGTGGCGACAGAAACTATGGCTACACCTTC
TRBJ1-2 16 TRBV4-3 NA NA CASSQDLGNPSGGYTF TGCGCCAGCAGCCAAGATTTGGGCAACCCTTCGGGCGGCTACACCTTC
TRBJ1-3 14 TRBV6-5 many NA CASSLAWTANTIYF TGTGCCAGCAGTTTGGCGTGGACGGCTAACACCATATATTTT
TRBJ1-1 12 TRBV6-5 NA NA CASSYPGSEAFF TGTGCCAGCAGTTACCCAGGGTCTGAAGCTTTCTTT
TRBJ2-7 17 TRBV7-8 many NA CASSLAVGVPGSYEQYF TGTGCCAGCAGCTTAGCGGTAGGAGTCCCTGGATCCTACGAGCAGTACTTC
TRBJ1-6 15 TRBV27 NA NA CASSPPGRLVPPLHF TGTGCCAGCAGTCCCCCGGGACGGCTAGTTCCACCCCTCCACTTT
TRBJ2-5 14 TRBV4-2 NA NA CASSQVGQEETQYF TGTGCCAGCAGCCAAGTCGGCCAAGAAGAGACCCAGTACTTC
TRBJ2-6 14 TRBV12-3/TRBV12-4 many NA CASSLQAGANVLTF TGTGCCAGCAGTTTACAGGCTGGGGCCAACGTCCTGACTTTC
TRBJ2-1 12 TRBV10-3 few NA CAIGGPQGEQFF TGTGCCATCGGTGGACCACAGGGTGAGCAGTTCTTC
TRBJ1-4 15 TRBV5-4 NA TRBD1 CASSLDRGKREKLFF TGTGCCAGCAGCTTGGACAGGGGGAAGAGGGAAAAACTGTTTTTT
TRBJ1-2 15 TRBV10-2 few TRBD1 CASSDRRTGPYGYTF TGCGCCAGCAGTGATAGGAGGACAGGACCATATGGCTACACCTTC
TRBJ2-5 15 TRBV7-9 NA TRBD2 CASSTRLALPETQYF TGTGCCAGCAGCACCCGACTAGCCCTCCCAGAGACCCAGTACTTC
TRBJ2-1 13 TRBV6-1 few TRBD2 CASTGGGRNEQFF TGTGCCAGCACCGGGGGGGGAAGGAATGAGCAGTTCTTC
TRBJ2-5 20 TRBV10-3 once TRBD2 CAISESGTSGAKVVQETQYF TGTGCCATCAGTGAGTCGGGGACTAGCGGAGCCAAAGTCGTCCAAGAGACCCAGTACTTC
TRBJ2-1 13 TRBV19 many NA CASSISSYNEQFF TGTGCCAGTAGTATTAGCTCCTACAATGAGCAGTTCTTC
TRBJ1-2 15 TRBV4-2 NA NA CASSQEKEDYYGYTF TGTGCCAGCAGCCAAGAGAAGGAAGATTACTATGGCTACACCTTC
TRBJ1-6 12 TRBV12-3/TRBV12-4 many NA CASGQSNSPLHF TGTGCCAGCGGGCAGTCTAATTCACCCCTCCACTTT
TRBJ2-5 14 TRBV27 many TRBD2 CASSSLAGLETQYF TGTGCCAGCAGTTCCCTAGCGGGGCTCGAGACCCAGTACTTC